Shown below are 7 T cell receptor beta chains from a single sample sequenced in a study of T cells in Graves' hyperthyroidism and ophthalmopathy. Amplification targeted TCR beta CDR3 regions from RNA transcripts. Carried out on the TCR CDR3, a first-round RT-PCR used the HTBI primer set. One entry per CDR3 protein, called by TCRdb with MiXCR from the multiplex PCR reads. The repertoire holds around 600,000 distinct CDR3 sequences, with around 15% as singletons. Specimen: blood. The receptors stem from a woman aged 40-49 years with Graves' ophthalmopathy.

The CDR3 loop reads CASSVGASGIQETQYF. In DNA, the CDR3 is TGTGCCAGCAGCGTCGGTGCTAGCGGAATTCAAGAGACCCAGTACTTC. J is TRBJ2-5 and V is TRBV5-4; 7 nucleotides line up with TRBD2. V shed 4 bases, J shed 2 bases, and the junction held 11 bases outside the gene matches. Germline V gene lookup returns CDR1 SGHNT and CDR2 YYREEE (reference sequence). This CDR3 is built from 16 residues. Using reference TRBV5-4 and TRBJ2-5 for the parts outside the CDR3, the full variable domain is ETGVTQSPTHLIKTRGQQVTLRCSSQSGHNTVSWYQQALGQGPQFIFQYYREEENGRGNFPPRFSGLQFPNYSSELNVNALELDDSALYLCASSVGASGIQETQYFGPGTRLLVL.

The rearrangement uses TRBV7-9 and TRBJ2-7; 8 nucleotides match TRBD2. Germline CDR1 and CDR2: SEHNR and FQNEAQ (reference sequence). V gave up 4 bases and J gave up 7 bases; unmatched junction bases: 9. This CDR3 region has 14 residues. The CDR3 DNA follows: TGTGCCAGCAGCTCCGGGACTAGTCTTGCGGAGCAGTACTTC. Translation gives CASSSGTSLAEQYF.

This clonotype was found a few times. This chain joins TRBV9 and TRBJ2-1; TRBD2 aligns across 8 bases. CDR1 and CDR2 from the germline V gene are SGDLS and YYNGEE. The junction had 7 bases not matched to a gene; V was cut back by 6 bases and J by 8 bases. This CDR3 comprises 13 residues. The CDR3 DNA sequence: TGTGCCAGCAAGAGCGGGAGCGGGGATGAGCAGTTCTTC. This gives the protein CASKSGSGDEQFF.

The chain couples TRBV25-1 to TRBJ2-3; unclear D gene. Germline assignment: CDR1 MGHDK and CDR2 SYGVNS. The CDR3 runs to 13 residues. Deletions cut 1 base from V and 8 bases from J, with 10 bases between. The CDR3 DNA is TGTGCCAGCAGTGAATCCCCCCAGGTTACGCAGTATTTT. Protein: CASSESPQVTQYF.

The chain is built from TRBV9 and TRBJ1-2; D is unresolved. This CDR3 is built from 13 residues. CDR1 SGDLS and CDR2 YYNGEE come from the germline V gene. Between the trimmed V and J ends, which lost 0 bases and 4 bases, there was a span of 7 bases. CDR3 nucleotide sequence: TGTGCCAGCAGCGTAGTCGACGGCTATGGCTACACCTTC. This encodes CASSVVDGYGYTF.

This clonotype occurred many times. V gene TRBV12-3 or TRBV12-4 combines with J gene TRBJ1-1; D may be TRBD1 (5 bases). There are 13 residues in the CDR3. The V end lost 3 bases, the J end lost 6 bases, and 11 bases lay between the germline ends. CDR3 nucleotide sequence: TGTGCCAGCAGTTTCCGGGGCCGGGCTGAAGCTTTCTTT. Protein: CASSFRGRAEAFF.

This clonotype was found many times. The CDR3 bases are TGTGCCAGCAGACGTCCAGGGGTGAGGTACACTGAAGCTTTCTTT. Amino acids: CASRRPGVRYTEAFF. This chain links TRBV6-2 or TRBV6-3 with TRBJ1-1; D might be TRBD1 (6 bases). Trimming took off 6 bases at V and 3 bases at J, with 17 bases between the two ends. The CDR3 has 15 amino acids. CDR1 is MNHEY, CDR2 SVGEGT, per germline.